Listed below are T cell receptor beta chains from one sample, sequenced in a study of blood T cell repertoires in COVID-19. The assay was immunoSEQ multiplex PCR, and TCRdb's table has in-frame clones only and misses some. The sample has tens of thousands of clones, roughly 87% seen once. Source material: peripheral blood. The receptor set was obtained from a man aged 55 to 70 with acute or convalescent COVID-19. Each CDR3 is given with its conserved first and last residue. Size values are once, few and many counts, or a class for expanded clones, and some rows have none.

v_gene: TRBV6-5; j_gene: TRBJ1-2; abundance: NA; CDR3aa: CASSPATGVWLTTF
v_gene: TRBV19; j_gene: TRBJ1-4; abundance: NA; CDR3aa: CASSPRPRTNEKLFF
v_gene: TRBV29-1; j_gene: TRBJ1-2; abundance: NA; CDR3aa: CSVDLIQGVQGYTF
v_gene: TRBV27; j_gene: TRBJ1-5; abundance: NA; CDR3aa: CASSADWNRPQHF
v_gene: TRBV6-5; j_gene: TRBJ1-4; abundance: NA; CDR3aa: CASMKGTGPGEKLFF
v_gene: TRBV14; j_gene: TRBJ1-1; abundance: NA; CDR3aa: CASSPRTGVNTEAFF
v_gene: TRBV29-1; j_gene: TRBJ2-1; abundance: NA; CDR3aa: CSDRSSAPYNEQFF
v_gene: TRBV6-5; j_gene: TRBJ2-2; abundance: NA; CDR3aa: CASRGTVNTGELFF
v_gene: TRBV6-1; j_gene: TRBJ2-1; abundance: once; CDR3aa: CASSEVGLSANLGLRKEQFF
v_gene: TRBV29-1; j_gene: TRBJ1-5; abundance: NA; CDR3aa: CSVSENSNQPQHF
v_gene: TRBV2; j_gene: TRBJ2-3; abundance: NA; CDR3aa: CASNLARTTDTQYF
v_gene: TRBV3-1/TRBV3-2; j_gene: TRBJ2-1; abundance: few; CDR3aa: CASSQDRQTPSRNEQFF
v_gene: TRBV5-1; j_gene: TRBJ2-3; abundance: NA; CDR3aa: CASSSGRTGDTQYF
v_gene: TRBV9; j_gene: TRBJ1-5; abundance: few; CDR3aa: CASSPSVGQGNQPQHF
v_gene: TRBV30; j_gene: TRBJ1-1; abundance: NA; CDR3aa: CAWSVQLTTEAFF
v_gene: TRBV4-2; j_gene: TRBJ1-4; abundance: NA; CDR3aa: CASSHNSATNEKLFF
v_gene: TRBV7-3; j_gene: TRBJ1-6; abundance: NA; CDR3aa: CASSFQAGSDSPLHF
v_gene: TRBV19; j_gene: TRBJ2-3; abundance: NA; CDR3aa: CASSIGGAPDTQYF
v_gene: TRBV27; j_gene: TRBJ2-7; abundance: NA; CDR3aa: CASGVQGSKSDEQYF
v_gene: TRBV19; j_gene: TRBJ1-1; abundance: NA; CDR3aa: CASRQTGGTEAFF
v_gene: TRBV4-1; j_gene: TRBJ1-1; abundance: NA; CDR3aa: CASSQGQGRGYTEAFF
v_gene: TRBV4-2; j_gene: TRBJ2-1; abundance: few; CDR3aa: CASSQGGALYNEQFF
v_gene: TRBV25-1; j_gene: TRBJ1-1; abundance: once; CDR3aa: CASSEYRASTNTEAFF
v_gene: TRBV5-4; j_gene: TRBJ1-2; abundance: NA; CDR3aa: CASSPPGQGTGGYTF
v_gene: TRBV5-5; j_gene: TRBJ2-7; abundance: NA; CDR3aa: CASSTVDRAVLYF